This is a list of T cell receptor beta chains from one sample in a study of Ad26.COV2.S vaccination and SARS-CoV-2 variants. Libraries were prepared by immunoSEQ multiplex PCR; TCRdb keeps only in-frame clonotypes and omits some of them. The table records about 220,000 clones, 88% of them present only once. The material sequenced was peripheral blood, taken in a trial of Ad26.COV2.S vaccine versus placebo. The receptors stem from a person between 18 and 59 years old who received the Ad26.COV2.S COVID-19 vaccine or a placebo. The CDR3 runs from the conserved cysteine through the conserved F or W. The D gene is left open where the match is weak. The listing skips clone size in some rows; elsewhere it reads once, few, many or a size class.

D: TRBD1; J: TRBJ2-7; size: -; V: TRBV7-9; DNA: TGTGCCAGCAGCTTAGAAGCAGGGGGATCCTACGAGCAGTACTTC; CDR3: CASSLEAGGSYEQYF
D: -; J: TRBJ2-3; size: -; V: TRBV7-2; DNA: TGTGCCAGCAGCTTAGCAAGCCCTGGCGCAGATACGCAGTATTTT; CDR3: CASSLASPGADTQYF
D: -; J: TRBJ1-5; size: -; V: TRBV24-1; DNA: TGTGCCACCAGTGAAACGAGGGAAAGACATCATAGCAATCAGCCCCAGCATTTT; CDR3: CATSETRERHHSNQPQHF
D: -; J: TRBJ1-1; size: -; V: TRBV7-2; DNA: TGTGCCAGCAGCTTAGGGTGGGGGAGGGGCACTGAAGCTTTCTTT; CDR3: CASSLGWGRGTEAFF
D: TRBD1; J: TRBJ1-4; size: -; V: TRBV5-6; DNA: TGTGCCAGCAGTCCGACAGGGGAGGAAAAACTGTTTTTT; CDR3: CASSPTGEEKLFF
D: -; J: TRBJ1-4; size: -; V: TRBV5-1; DNA: TGCGCCAGCAGCTTGGCCCCTGGGGGGAAGAGTAGGGCGGTGAGTGAAAAACTGTTTTTT; CDR3: CASSLAPGGKSRAVSEKLFF
D: -; J: TRBJ2-7; size: few; V: TRBV3-1/TRBV3-2; DNA: TGTGCCAGCAGCCCTCGTCCCAGCGGGTACGAGCAGTACTTC; CDR3: CASSPRPSGYEQYF
D: -; J: TRBJ1-1; size: -; V: TRBV6-5; DNA: TGTGCCAGCAGTTACTCGACGGGGGCTTACACTGAAGCTTTCTTT; CDR3: CASSYSTGAYTEAFF
D: TRBD2; J: TRBJ2-7; size: -; V: TRBV7-9; DNA: TGTGCCAGCAGCTCCTCCGGGGGGGCCTACGAGCAGTACTTC; CDR3: CASSSSGGAYEQYF
D: -; J: TRBJ1-6; size: -; V: TRBV27; DNA: TGTGCCAGCAGTTTTTGGGGACCCAGTTCACCCCTCCACTTT; CDR3: CASSFWGPSSPLHF
D: -; J: TRBJ1-1; size: -; V: TRBV10-3; DNA: TGTGCCATCAGGTCGTTCGACACTGAAGCTTTCTTT; CDR3: CAIRSFDTEAFF
D: TRBD1; J: TRBJ1-4; size: -; V: TRBV19; DNA: TGTGCCAGTACCTTTGGCGGGACAGGGGGGGAAAAACTGTTTTTT; CDR3: CASTFGGTGGEKLFF
D: -; J: TRBJ2-1; size: once; V: TRBV21-1; DNA: TGTGCCAGCAGCAAAGATTGTACTGTCCCTAGGGATGAGCAGTTCTTC; CDR3: CASSKDCTVPRDEQFF
D: -; J: TRBJ2-1; size: -; V: TRBV10-1; DNA: TGCGCCAGCAGTGAGGTCCGCGGCTACAGTAGTGAGCAGTTCTTC; CDR3: CASSEVRGYSSEQFF
D: -; J: TRBJ2-2; size: -; V: TRBV9; DNA: TGTGCCAGCAGCCCCGGAGGGTGGGCGAACACCGGGGAGCTGTTTTTT; CDR3: CASSPGGWANTGELFF
D: -; J: TRBJ2-3; size: -; V: TRBV10-3; DNA: TGTGCCACCGTCGATAGGAGAAATACGCAGTATTTT; CDR3: CATVDRRNTQYF
D: -; J: TRBJ2-1; size: -; V: TRBV10-2; DNA: TGCGCCAGCAGTGAGTTTATAATAGCGTCCGAAGGTAATGAGCAGTTCTTC; CDR3: CASSEFIIASEGNEQFF
D: -; J: TRBJ2-1; size: -; V: TRBV7-2; DNA: TGTGCCAGCAGCTTCGACAGGCCCTCCTACAATGAGCAGTTCTTC; CDR3: CASSFDRPSYNEQFF
D: -; J: TRBJ2-5; size: -; V: TRBV5-6; DNA: TGTGCCAGCAGCCCTGGGACAATTCAAGAGACCCAGTACTTC; CDR3: CASSPGTIQETQYF
D: -; J: TRBJ2-3; size: -; V: TRBV28; DNA: TGTGCCAGCACCCCGAGTACCTGGGAGTTCACAGATACGCAGTATTTT; CDR3: CASTPSTWEFTDTQYF
D: TRBD1; J: TRBJ1-4; size: -; V: TRBV7-2; DNA: TGTGCCAGCAGCCCGTTCCCCCCTACAGGGGCTAATGAAAAACTGTTTTTT; CDR3: CASSPFPPTGANEKLFF
D: TRBD1; J: TRBJ2-5; size: few; V: TRBV6-5; DNA: TGTGCCAGCAGTCCAACAGGGGTGGGAGAGACCCAGTACTTC; CDR3: CASSPTGVGETQYF
D: -; J: TRBJ2-3; size: -; V: TRBV4-2; DNA: TGTGCCAGCAGCCAAGATCCGGGGCAGGGGTCAGATACGCAGTATTTT; CDR3: CASSQDPGQGSDTQYF
D: -; J: TRBJ1-1; size: -; V: TRBV2; DNA: TGTGCCAGCAGTGAAGTAAGGGGAGCTTTCTTT; CDR3: CASSEVRGAFF
D: -; J: TRBJ2-6; size: once; V: TRBV6-5; DNA: TGTGCCAGCAGTTCCCGTGTCAATCCCGGGGCCAACGTCCTGACTTTC; CDR3: CASSSRVNPGANVLTF
D: -; J: TRBJ2-7; size: -; V: TRBV2; DNA: TGTGCCAGCAGGGCTAACTACGAGCAGTACTTC; CDR3: CASRANYEQYF
D: -; J: TRBJ1-1; size: once; V: TRBV5-1; DNA: TGCGCCAGCAGCTTGGCCGCGGGCACAAACACTGAAGCTTTCTTT; CDR3: CASSLAAGTNTEAFF
D: TRBD2; J: TRBJ2-1; size: -; V: TRBV9; DNA: TGTGCCAGCAGCTTTGGACTAGTCGGCAATGAGCAGTTCTTC; CDR3: CASSFGLVGNEQFF
D: -; J: TRBJ2-1; size: -; V: TRBV28; DNA: TGTGCCAGCAGTCTCTTTTCCCCCGCAGATGAGCAGTTCTTC; CDR3: CASSLFSPADEQFF
D: -; J: TRBJ2-3; size: -; V: TRBV11-2; DNA: TGTGCCAGCAGCTTACGGGGAGCACTCCCAGATACGCAGTATTTT; CDR3: CASSLRGALPDTQYF
D: -; J: TRBJ1-1; size: -; V: TRBV6-1; DNA: TGTGCCAGCAGTGAAGCGGCGAACACTGAAGCTTTCTTT; CDR3: CASSEAANTEAFF
D: -; J: TRBJ1-2; size: -; V: TRBV25-1; DNA: TGTGCCAGCAGTGAATACGTGACGGGACACTATGGCTACACCTTC; CDR3: CASSEYVTGHYGYTF
D: TRBD1; J: TRBJ1-4; size: -; V: TRBV27; DNA: TGTGCCAGCAGTTCGGGACAGAGGGGAGAAAAACTGTTTTTT; CDR3: CASSSGQRGEKLFF
D: TRBD1; J: TRBJ2-1; size: -; V: TRBV4-1; DNA: TGCGCCAGCAGCCAAGGCAGGGGGACCTACAATGAGCAGTTCTTC; CDR3: CASSQGRGTYNEQFF
D: -; J: TRBJ2-7; size: -; V: TRBV30; DNA: TGTGCCTGGAGTCGGGGGATTTCCTACGAGCAGTACTTC; CDR3: CAWSRGISYEQYF
D: TRBD1; J: TRBJ1-2; size: -; V: TRBV7-2; DNA: TGTGCCAGCAGCTTAGGGGGACAGACAAACTATGGCTACACCTTC; CDR3: CASSLGGQTNYGYTF
D: TRBD1; J: TRBJ1-5; size: -; V: TRBV19; DNA: TGTGCCAGTAGTCCGGGACAGGGGCTTTATAGCAATCAGCCCCAGCATTTT; CDR3: CASSPGQGLYSNQPQHF
D: TRBD2; J: TRBJ2-2; size: -; V: TRBV7-2; DNA: TGTGCCAGCAGCTCGAGGCCCGGAGTGGGCGGGAGGGGGACCGGGGAGCTGTTTTTT; CDR3: CASSSRPGVGGRGTGELFF
D: -; J: TRBJ1-1; size: -; V: TRBV13; DNA: TGTGCCAGCAGCTTAGTAGGGGAGAACACTGAAGCTTTCTTT; CDR3: CASSLVGENTEAFF
D: -; J: TRBJ2-3; size: once; V: TRBV18; DNA: TGTGCCAGCTCACCAACCGGATCAAGGGGCACAGATACGCAGTATTTT; CDR3: CASSPTGSRGTDTQYF